The entry below gives a single T cell receptor (beta chain) sequence along with its context. TCRdb redid the calling of the 5' RACE reads with MiXCR, one entry per CDR3 protein. The sample contains fewer than 40,000 distinct CDR3 sequences, around 6.9% of which appear only once. This sample was included in a study of early T cells in non-severe SARS-CoV-2 infection. The CDR3 runs to 14 residues. Germline V lookup: CDR1 MNHEY, CDR2 SVGEGT. V was trimmed by 0 bases and J by 4 bases, leaving 8 bases between them. The chain carries TRBV6-2 or TRBV6-3 and TRBJ2-3; D not resolved. Sample: whole blood, taken at baseline. The sequence came from an adult who was a healthcare worker with PCR-confirmed SARS-CoV-2 infection or an uninfected control (not recorded which). The DNA for the CDR3 is TGTGCCAGCAGTTACTCCGCGGTGCCAGATACGCAGTATTTT. Translation: CASSYSAVPDTQYF.